The present entry profiles one TCR beta chain with its context. Produced via immunoSEQ multiplex PCR; TCRdb's table is partial and in-frame only. The sample holds 210,000 or so clones, more than 70% seen once. CDR1 is LGHDT and CDR2 is YNNKEL in the germline V gene (reference sequence). The CDR3 is 19 amino acids. Between the trimmed V and J ends, which lost 0 bases and 4 bases, there was a span of 24 bases. This specimen belongs to a study of blood T cell repertoires in COVID-19. As for the study in general: In each case, the material was cDNA or gDNA derived from T cells, B-cell-depleted T cells, or PBMCs.

The sequencing sample was made of PBMCs or T cells enriched from blood (not recorded which). The V call is TRBV3-1 (or the pseudogene TRBV3-2), the J call TRBJ2-5, with D possibly TRBD2 on 6 matching bases. The receptor comes from a young man with acute COVID-19. The CDR3 DNA is TGTGCCAGCAGCCAAGATAAGGCGGGGCTAGCCGATATGTCAGAGACCCAGTACTTC. This translates into CASSQDKAGLADMSETQYF.